The T cell receptor beta chain described here comes from a study of identical twins. There are a few counts of this clonotype. CDR1 and CDR2 (germline): LGHDT, YNNKEL (reference sequence). CDR3 length equals 14 residues. The germline V and J ends were trimmed by 3 bases and 4 bases, with 12 bases remaining between them. Unique molecular identifiers were present on cDNA, and template switching added a universal primer site. Using its own MiXCR run on the 5' RACE reads, TCRdb lists one record per CDR3 protein. The sample consists of about 730,000 distinct CDR3 sequences, around 20% of them appearing once. The sample also formed part of further work on T cells expressing NK-cell markers.

This clonotype was obtained from a woman aged 18-35 years in good health. The sample consisted of PBMCs. This chain joins TRBV3-1 and TRBJ1-2, with a possible D match to TRBD1 (5 bases). CDR3 bases: TGTGCCAGCAGCCACCAGACAGTGGGCTATGGCTACACCTTC. Its translation: CASSHQTVGYGYTF.